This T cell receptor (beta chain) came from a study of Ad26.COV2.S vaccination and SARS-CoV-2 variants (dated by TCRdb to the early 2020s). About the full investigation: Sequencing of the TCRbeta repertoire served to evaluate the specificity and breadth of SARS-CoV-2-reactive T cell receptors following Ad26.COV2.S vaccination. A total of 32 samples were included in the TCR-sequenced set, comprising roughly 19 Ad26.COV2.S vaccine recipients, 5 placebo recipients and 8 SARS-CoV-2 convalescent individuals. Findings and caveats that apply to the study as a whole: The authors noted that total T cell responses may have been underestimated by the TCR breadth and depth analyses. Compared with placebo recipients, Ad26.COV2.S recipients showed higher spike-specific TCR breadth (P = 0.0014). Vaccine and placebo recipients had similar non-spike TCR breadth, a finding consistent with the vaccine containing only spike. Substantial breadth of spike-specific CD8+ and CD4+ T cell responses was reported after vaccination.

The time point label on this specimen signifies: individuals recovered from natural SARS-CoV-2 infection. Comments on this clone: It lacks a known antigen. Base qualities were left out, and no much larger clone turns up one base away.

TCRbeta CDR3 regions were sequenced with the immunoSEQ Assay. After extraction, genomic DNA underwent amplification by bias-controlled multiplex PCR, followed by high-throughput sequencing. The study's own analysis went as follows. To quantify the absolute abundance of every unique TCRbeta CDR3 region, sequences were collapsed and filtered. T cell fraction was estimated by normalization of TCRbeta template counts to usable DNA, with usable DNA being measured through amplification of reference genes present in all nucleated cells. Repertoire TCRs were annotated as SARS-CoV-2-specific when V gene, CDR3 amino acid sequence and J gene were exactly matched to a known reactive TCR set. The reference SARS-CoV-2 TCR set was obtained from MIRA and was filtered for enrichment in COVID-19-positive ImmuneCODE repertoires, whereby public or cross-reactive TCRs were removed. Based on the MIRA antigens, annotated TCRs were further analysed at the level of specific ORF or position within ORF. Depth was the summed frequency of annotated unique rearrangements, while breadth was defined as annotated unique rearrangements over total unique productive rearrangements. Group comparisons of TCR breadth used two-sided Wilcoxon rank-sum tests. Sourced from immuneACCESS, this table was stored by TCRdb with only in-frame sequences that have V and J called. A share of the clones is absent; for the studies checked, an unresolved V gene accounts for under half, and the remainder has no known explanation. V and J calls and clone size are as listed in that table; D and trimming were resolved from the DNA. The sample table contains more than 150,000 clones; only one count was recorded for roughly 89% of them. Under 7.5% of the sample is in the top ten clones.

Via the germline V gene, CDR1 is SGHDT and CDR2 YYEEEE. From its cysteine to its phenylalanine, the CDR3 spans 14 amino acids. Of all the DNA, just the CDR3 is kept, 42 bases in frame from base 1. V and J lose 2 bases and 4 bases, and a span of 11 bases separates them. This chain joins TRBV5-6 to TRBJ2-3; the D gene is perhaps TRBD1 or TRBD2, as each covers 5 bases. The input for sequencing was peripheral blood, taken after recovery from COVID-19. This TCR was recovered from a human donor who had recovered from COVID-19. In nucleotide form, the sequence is TGTGCCAGCAGCTTTGCAGGGAGCGCAGATACGCAGTATTTT. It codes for CASSFAGSADTQYF.